This T cell receptor (beta chain) comes out of a study of T cells in Graves' hyperthyroidism and ophthalmopathy. General study findings and limits: Model-based prediction identified ophthalmopathy a median about 7 months prior to its onset.

This clonotype was counted only a few times. Its antigen is as yet unknown. Patients showing uncontrolled infection, other autoimmune disease, pregnancy or lactation were ineligible. Initially, at the first diagnosis of hyperthyroidism and before any ophthalmopathy symptoms, blood was sampled. The CDR3 consists of 13 residues. Germline V gives CDR1 SGHDT, CDR2 YYEEEE. With 2 bases removed from V and 3 bases from J, the gap between germline ends came to 9 bases. RNA transcripts were the template for amplifying TCR beta CDR3 regions. A first-round RT-PCR of the TCR CDR3 used the HTBI primer set. One entry per CDR3 protein, called by TCRdb with MiXCR from the multiplex PCR reads. Of fewer than 350,000 distinct CDR3 sequences in the sample, 10% to 15% were seen once.

Sequenced: blood. The chain carries TRBV5-6 and TRBJ2-7; tentative D call: TRBD2 (5 bases). The clonotype originates from a woman between 25 and 40 years old with Graves' hyperthyroidism that later progressed to Graves' ophthalmopathy. DNA of the CDR3: TGTGCCAGCAGCTTAAAAGCGGACTACGAGCAGTACTTC. Protein sequence: CASSLKADYEQYF.